The 32 T cell receptor beta chains below were found in one sample sequenced in a study of blood T cell repertoires in COVID-19. Clones were read by immunoSEQ multiplex PCR, and TCRdb kept only the in-frame ones, dropping some. The data contain more than 300,000 clones, around 90% of them singletons. Sequencing was done on a sample of peripheral blood. These receptors came from a man aged 18-30 years who had recovered from COVID-19.

V gene TRBV4-1 combines with J gene TRBJ2-1; 8 nucleotides line up with TRBD1. The trim removed 2 bases at V and 4 bases at J, leaving 10 bases unmatched. CDR1 and CDR2 (germline): MGHRA, YSYEKL. The CDR3 covers 17 residues. The CDR3 DNA follows: TGCGCCAGCAGCCAAAAGACAGGGGAAACCCTGTACAATGAGCAGTTCTTC. This gives the protein CASSQKTGETLYNEQFF.

The rearrangement joins TRBV4-1 to TRBJ2-5, with 13 positions matching TRBD2. After removal of 2 bases from V and 5 bases from J, the junction contained 23 bases not matched to a gene. CDR3 length: 22 residues. Germline CDR1 MGHRA, CDR2 YSYEKL. The CDR3 region has the DNA TGCGCCAGCAGCCAAAGCGGGGGGGACAGGGCGCGGACTAGCGGGAGCTTGGAGACCCAGTACTTC. Protein product: CASSQSGGDRARTSGSLETQYF.

The rearrangement links TRBV18 to TRBJ2-3, with 8 nucleotides matching TRBD2. V was pared by 1 base and J by 2 bases, with 5 bases of the junction left unmatched. Germline V gives CDR1 KGHSH, CDR2 LQKENI. The CDR3 contains 16 residues. The chain's CDR3 is CASSPRLAGPTDTQYF. CDR3 nucleotides: TGTGCCAGCTCACCACGGTTAGCGGGACCCACAGATACGCAGTATTTT.

The chain links TRBV18 to TRBJ2-6; the D is unclear. In germline, CDR1 is KGHSH, CDR2 LQKENI. Trimming took off 3 bases at V and 0 bases at J, with 9 bases between the two ends. This CDR3 has 16 residues. This CDR3 is CASSPTTGSGANVLTF. In DNA form, the CDR3 reads TGTGCCAGCTCACCTACCACGGGCTCTGGGGCCAACGTCCTGACTTTC.

The chain carries TRBV11-1 and TRBJ2-5, with a tentative D call TRBD2 (5 bases). In germline, CDR1 is SGHAT, CDR2 FQDESV (reference sequence). The length of the CDR3 is 15 residues. Trimming took off 6 bases at V and 2 bases at J, with 16 bases between the two ends. CDR3 sequence: CASRRNSVTQETQYF. DNA of the CDR3: TGTGCCAGCAGAAGGAATAGCGTAACGCAAGAGACCCAGTACTTC.

The rearrangement uses TRBV7-9 and TRBJ1-1; D is perhaps TRBD1 (5 bases). Trimming took 8 bases from V and 0 from J, leaving 7 bases between them. CDR1 is SEHNR, CDR2 FQNEAQ, per germline (reference sequence). There are 12 residues in the CDR3. The CDR3 loop reads CASDSLNTEAFF. The CDR3 DNA reads as TGTGCCAGCGACAGCTTGAACACTGAAGCTTTCTTT.

This chain links TRBV9 with TRBJ2-2; a possible D gene is TRBD1 (6 bases). The CDR3 runs 16 residues. CDR1 SGDLS and CDR2 YYNGEE come from the germline V gene. V dropped 3 bases and J dropped 2 bases, with 14 bases sitting between them. The CDR3 nucleotides read TGTGCCAGCAGCGCAAACAGGGAGCTTAACACCGGGGAGCTGTTTTTT. Translated, it gives CASSANRELNTGELFF.

The V gene is TRBV7-8, the J gene TRBJ2-7, with a tentative D call TRBD2 (5 bases). Trimming removed 5 bases at V and 3 bases at J, with 8 bases between. Germline V gene sequence: CDR1 SGHVS, CDR2 FQNEAQ. The CDR3 runs to 12 residues. The CDR3 loop is CASSPEGYEQYF. The CDR3 DNA follows: TGTGCCAGCAGCCCCGAGGGCTACGAGCAGTACTTC.

V and J are TRBV6-5 and TRBJ2-1; 7 positions agree with TRBD1. V shed 5 bases and J 4 bases; nucleotides not matched to a gene: 5. Germline assignment: CDR1 MNHEY and CDR2 SVGAGI. The CDR3 has 14 residues. The CDR3 spells CASSKTGPYNEQFF. The CDR3 DNA reads as TGTGCCAGCAGTAAGACAGGGCCGTACAATGAGCAGTTCTTC.

The chain combines TRBV6-1 with TRBJ1-1; D remains ambiguous. V lost 4 bases and J 3 bases, leaving 9 bases between the germline ends. Per the germline V gene, CDR1 is MNHNS and CDR2 is SASEGT. The CDR3 is 13 residues long. CDR3 sequence reads: CASSVDGDTEAFF. The CDR3, as DNA: TGTGCCAGCAGTGTTGACGGAGACACTGAAGCTTTCTTT.

The rearrangement uses TRBV7-2 and TRBJ1-1, with D possibly TRBD1 on 6 matching bases. The CDR3 is made up of 15 amino acids. The V and J ends lost 1 base and 4 bases respectively, with 13 bases between them. Germline V gene sequence: CDR1 SGHTA, CDR2 FQGNSA. CDR3 protein: CASSLETGRATEAFF. CDR3 DNA: TGTGCCAGCAGCTTAGAAACAGGGCGGGCCACTGAAGCTTTCTTT.

The CDR3 coding sequence is TGTGCCAGCAGCTCACAGGGGGGACTGCTCTATGGCTACACCTTC. Amino acid sequence: CASSSQGGLLYGYTF. J is TRBJ1-2 and V is TRBV6-5, with 8 bases aligning to TRBD1. Germline CDR1 reads MNHEY; CDR2 reads SVGAGI. The CDR3 has 15 amino acids. V trimming: 6 bases; J trimming: 4 bases; junction bases outside the gene matches: 10.

V usage is TRBV7-8 and J usage is TRBJ1-1; D is uncertain. CDR3 length: 13 amino acids. V lost 5 bases and J lost 1, with 8 bases in between. Germline CDR1 is SGHVS and CDR2 is FQNEAQ. The CDR3 DNA reads TGTGCCAGCAGCCGGGGAGCGAACACTGAAGCTTTCTTT. Amino acid sequence: CASSRGANTEAFF.

The rearrangement joins TRBV9 to TRBJ1-6; the D is unclear. This CDR3 contains 15 residues. Trimming removed 3 bases from V and 6 bases from J, with 13 bases in between. The germline V gene has CDR1 SGDLS and CDR2 YYNGEE. The CDR3 nucleotides read TGTGCCAGCAGCGCCGGGGTGGATTTTAATTCACCCCTCCACTTT. Translated: CASSAGVDFNSPLHF. The full variable domain, with the rest looked up from reference TRBV9 and TRBJ1-6, is DSGVTQTPKHLITATGQRVTLRCSPRSGDLSVYWYQQSLDQGLQFLIQYYNGEERAKGNILERFSAQQFPDLHSELNLSSLELGDSALYFCASSAGVDFNSPLHFGNGTRLTVT.

The chain recombines TRBV5-1 with TRBJ1-1; 7 bases map to TRBD1. From germline, CDR1 is SGHRS and CDR2 YFSETQ. Germline trimming cut 3 bases from V and 6 bases from J; bases unmatched to any gene: 8. This CDR3 comprises 14 residues. This CDR3 reads CASSSFGTDSEAFF. In nucleotides, the CDR3 is TGCGCCAGCAGCTCATTCGGGACAGACTCTGAAGCTTTCTTT. The entire variable domain, with the rest obtained from reference TRBV5-1 and TRBJ1-1, is as follows: KAGVTQTPRYLIKTRGQQVTLSCSPISGHRSVSWYQQTPGQGLQFLFEYFSETQRNKGNFPGRFSGRQFSNSRSEMNVSTLELGDSALYLCASSSFGTDSEAFFGQGTRLTVV.

This clone was observed a few times. This sequence joins TRBV5-1 and TRBJ1-2; 7 bases align to TRBD1. J lost 6 bases, V lost 4 bases, and 15 bases had no gene match. The V gene's germline CDR1 is SGHRS and CDR2 YFSETQ. The CDR3 spans 16 residues. CDR3 sequence reads: CASSPRTGGVGDGYTF. CDR3 bases: TGCGCCAGCAGCCCCCGGACAGGAGGGGTGGGGGATGGCTACACCTTC.

The rearrangement links TRBV6-5 to TRBJ2-7; 11 positions agree with TRBD1. The length of the CDR3 is 15 residues. The germline V gene has CDR1 MNHEY and CDR2 SVGAGI. V shed 6 bases and J 3 bases; nucleotides not matched to a gene: 7. The CDR3 DNA reads TGTGCCAGCAGATCTCCCGGGACAGGGGGCTACGAGCAGTACTTC. Amino acid sequence: CASRSPGTGGYEQYF.

This rearrangement joins TRBV30 to TRBJ2-1; 10 bases match TRBD2. CDR3 length: 13 amino acids. V shed 2 bases and J 8 bases; nucleotides not matched to a gene: 3. In germline, CDR1 is GTSNPN, CDR2 SVGIG (reference sequence). The CDR3 coding sequence is TGTGCCTGGAGTATAAGCGGGGGGGATGAGCAGTTCTTC. Protein product: CAWSISGGDEQFF.

This clone was recorded once. V gene TRBV7-3 combines with J gene TRBJ2-2, with TRBD2 identical over 11 bases. V was pared by 2 bases and J by 7 bases, with 3 bases of the junction left unmatched. Germline CDR1 is SGHTA and CDR2 is FQGTGA. The CDR3 length is 15 residues. The CDR3 here is CASSLELAGGGELFF. The CDR3 DNA follows: TGTGCCAGCAGCTTAGAGCTAGCGGGAGGCGGGGAGCTGTTTTTT.

This chain connects TRBV7-2 to TRBJ2-1; maybe TRBD2 (5 bases). V was trimmed by 4 bases and J by 6 bases, leaving 13 bases between them. Germline CDR1 SGHTA, CDR2 FQGNSA. The CDR3 sequence is 14 residues long. CDR3 loop: CASSSGSGSNEQFF. The CDR3 coding sequence is TGTGCCAGCAGCTCTGGATCTGGGAGCAATGAGCAGTTCTTC.

This rearrangement joins TRBV19 to TRBJ2-3, with 13 bases identical to TRBD2. Germline values: CDR1 LNHDA, CDR2 SQIVND (reference sequence). CDR3 length: 17 residues. Trimming cost V 6 bases and J 0 bases; bases outside gene matches: 6. The CDR3 nucleotides are TGTGCCAGTAGCGATGGGGGACTAGCGGGGAGCACAGATACGCAGTATTTT. It yields the protein CASSDGGLAGSTDTQYF.

The rearrangement uses TRBV10-2 and TRBJ2-1, with D unclear. Germline V gene lookup returns CDR1 WSHSY and CDR2 SAAADI. V was pared by 7 bases and J by 9 bases, with 13 bases between. This CDR3 has 12 amino acids. Here the CDR3 DNA reads TGCGCCAGCAACCAAGCGCAGTCTGAGCAGTTCTTC. This sequence encodes CASNQAQSEQFF.

V gene TRBV7-9 combines with J gene TRBJ1-2; possible D gene TRBD1, 6 bases. The CDR3 totals 13 residues. Trimming removed 6 bases from V and 6 bases from J, with 14 bases in between. The germline CDR1 and CDR2 sequences are SEHNR and FQNEAQ (reference sequence). In DNA, the CDR3 is TGTGCCAGCAGTATAGGACAGAACAATGGCTACACCTTC. As protein: CASSIGQNNGYTF.

V usage is TRBV19 and J usage is TRBJ2-2; 11 nucleotides agree with TRBD2. This CDR3 spans 17 amino acids. Germline loops: CDR1 LNHDA, CDR2 SQIVND (reference sequence). J lost 2 bases, V lost 4 bases, and 6 bases had no gene match. In DNA form, the CDR3 reads TGTGCCAGTAGTACCTGGCTAGCGGGAGGTAACACCGGGGAGCTGTTTTTT. Translation gives CASSTWLAGGNTGELFF.

The genes are TRBV7-2 and TRBJ1-2; D might be TRBD1 (6 bases). The germline V gene has CDR1 SGHTA and CDR2 FQGNSA. CDR3 length equals 15 residues. The V gene lost 5 bases and the J gene lost 4 bases, with 17 bases spanning the gap. CDR3 region: CASSPSDSRFYGYTF. The CDR3 coding sequence is TGTGCCAGCAGCCCATCGGACAGCAGATTCTATGGCTACACCTTC.

Here the CDR3 reads CSVELPGGNQPQHF. In nucleotides, the CDR3 is TGCAGCGTTGAACTTCCAGGGGGCAATCAGCCCCAGCATTTT. The J gene is TRBJ1-5, the V gene TRBV29-1; possible D gene TRBD1, 6 bases. The CDR3 has 14 amino acids. V shed 2 bases and J shed 2 bases, with 10 bases lying between them. Germline CDR1 and CDR2: SQVTM and ANQGSEA.

V gene TRBV6-6 combines with J gene TRBJ1-1; no clear D gene. The CDR3 sequence is 18 residues long. Germline V lookup: CDR1 MNHNY, CDR2 SVGAGI (reference sequence). Trimming took 5 bases from V and 5 from J, leaving 27 bases between them. In DNA form, the CDR3 reads TGTGCCAGCAGTCCCCGACCCCTTGACATACTAGATGGGACTGAAGCTTTCTTT. This gives the protein CASSPRPLDILDGTEAFF.

The chain recombines TRBV6-5 with TRBJ1-1; 8 bases are a match to TRBD1. The CDR3 sequence is 13 residues long. Germline CDR1 and CDR2: MNHEY and SVGAGI. With V trimmed by 8 bases and J by 3 bases, 5 bases remained unmatched. CDR3 DNA sequence: TGTGCCAGCGGGTCCAGGGGGCACACTGAAGCTTTCTTT. Protein product: CASGSRGHTEAFF.

This chain joins TRBV7-2 and TRBJ2-1; tentative D call: TRBD2 (6 bases). Germline V lookup: CDR1 SGHTA, CDR2 FQGNSA. The CDR3 length is 13 residues. The germline V and J ends were trimmed by 0 bases and 10 bases, with 10 bases remaining between them. The CDR3 here is CASSLATLAEQFF. The CDR3 coding sequence is TGTGCCAGCAGCTTAGCGACCCTAGCGGAGCAGTTCTTC.

The V gene is TRBV7-8, the J gene TRBJ1-1, with a tentative D call TRBD1 (6 bases). From germline, CDR1 is SGHVS and CDR2 FQNEAQ. V shed 1 base and J shed 0 bases, with 15 bases lying between them. This CDR3 comprises 17 residues. In DNA, the CDR3 is TGTGCCAGCAGCTTAGTGGGAGGGGGGCCCATGAACACTGAAGCTTTCTTT. Protein product: CASSLVGGGPMNTEAFF.

The rearrangement joins TRBV3-1 (or the pseudogene TRBV3-2) to TRBJ2-3; 15 positions agree with TRBD2. The CDR3 contains 20 residues. V gave up 7 bases and J gave up 0 bases; unmatched junction bases: 14. CDR1 is LGHDT and CDR2 is YNNKEL in the germline V gene (reference sequence). CDR3 bases: TGTGCCAGCACCCCCAGGGTTTCGGGACTAGCGGGGGGTAGCACAGATACGCAGTATTTT. Encoded protein: CASTPRVSGLAGGSTDTQYF.

V usage is TRBV5-1 and J usage is TRBJ2-3, with 9 bases identical to TRBD2. V shed 0 bases and J 7 bases; nucleotides not matched to a gene: 9. There are 16 residues in the CDR3. The V gene's germline CDR1 is SGHRS and CDR2 YFSETQ. CDR3 in DNA: TGCGCCAGCAGCTTGGGGGGGATAGCGGGAGCAAATACGCAGTATTTT. Its protein is CASSLGGIAGANTQYF.